This T cell receptor (beta chain) comes out of a study of T cells in Graves' hyperthyroidism and ophthalmopathy. Study-level information: Before treatment of any kind, peripheral blood was taken at initial diagnosis.

The source material, RNA transcripts, was used to amplify TCR beta CDR3 regions. The primer set for the first-round RT-PCR of the TCR CDR3 was HTBI. TCRdb passed the multiplex PCR reads through MiXCR, listing each CDR3 protein once. The table shows about 740,000 distinct CDR3 sequences, with around 13% occurring only once. There are 13 residues in the CDR3. V was cut by 4 bases and J by 0 bases, with 10 bases left in between. Germline lookup yields CDR1 SQVTM and CDR2 ANQGSEA. Patients with uncontrolled infections, other autoimmune diseases, pregnancy or lactation were excluded. Clinical symptoms, serum thyroxine and TRAb, thyroid ultrasound and orbital computed tomography were used for the diagnoses. This clonotype was counted a few times.

The sequence was obtained from a woman aged 18 to 35 with Graves' hyperthyroidism. The rearrangement uses TRBV29-1 and TRBJ2-7; tentative D call: TRBD2 (6 bases). Sequencing used blood. The CDR3 bases are TGCAGCGTTGCGGGAGTTTTCTCCTACGAGCAGTACTTC. It codes for CSVAGVFSYEQYF.